The clone carrying this T cell receptor (beta chain) was counted between two and nine times. The sample belongs to a study of beta chain features in type 1 diabetes. Germline V gene sequence: CDR1 SEHNR, CDR2 FQNEAQ (reference sequence). The V end was cut by 5 bases, the J end by 4 bases, with 18 bases between. The CDR3 has 17 residues. TCRB transcripts that were expressed got sequenced, as all of the isolated RNA had been reverse transcribed. Assay: immunoSEQ multiplex PCR; the TCRdb copy retains only in-frame clones and omits some. The table shows under 950,000 clones, with 17% occurring only once. The sequenced sample consisted of naive CD4+ T cells from blood. The TCR comes from a woman under 30 in good health. This chain joins TRBV7-9 and TRBJ2-6; a weak D match, TRBD1 (6 bases). The CDR3 loop reads CASSPRRQAGGANVLTF. Written as DNA, the CDR3 is TGTGCCAGCAGCCCACGCCGACAGGCAGGGGGGGCCAACGTCCTGACTTTC.